This TCR beta chain was observed in a study of patients and donors after allogeneic stem cell transplantation. V lost 4 bases to trimming and J lost 4 bases, with 20 bases between them. The germline V gene has CDR1 MNHEY and CDR2 SVGEGT. The CDR3 consists of 16 residues. This clonotype appeared many times. TCRdb ran MiXCR on the RT-PCR reads and lists one entry per CDR3 protein. The sample contains more than 75,000 distinct CDR3 sequences, approximately 5% of which appear only once. The rearrangement joins TRBV6-2 or TRBV6-3 to TRBJ2-7; D unresolved. This receptor was obtained from a human donor who was either an allogeneic HSCT recipient or a stem cell or donor lymphocyte infusion donor (not recorded which). It is not recorded whose cells these are; they may come from a transplant donor. Material: blood, either unsorted or a sorted T cell fraction (not recorded which). CDR3 DNA: TGTGCCAGCAGTTCCTCAAAATCGCACCCCGTTTACGAGCAGTACTTC. This sequence encodes CASSSSKSHPVYEQYF.